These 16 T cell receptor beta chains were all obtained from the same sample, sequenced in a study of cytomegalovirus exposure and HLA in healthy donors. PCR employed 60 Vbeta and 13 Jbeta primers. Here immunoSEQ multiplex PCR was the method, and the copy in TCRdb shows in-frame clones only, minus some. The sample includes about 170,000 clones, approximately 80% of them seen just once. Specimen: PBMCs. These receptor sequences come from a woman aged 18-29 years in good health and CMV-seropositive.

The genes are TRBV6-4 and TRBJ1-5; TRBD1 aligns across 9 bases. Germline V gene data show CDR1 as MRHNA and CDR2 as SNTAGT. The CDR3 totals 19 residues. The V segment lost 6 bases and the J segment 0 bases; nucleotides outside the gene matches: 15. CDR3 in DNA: TGTGCCAGCAGGTACCAGGCCTCCGACAGGGGGGATAGCAATCAGCCCCAGCATTTT. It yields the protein CASRYQASDRGDSNQPQHF.

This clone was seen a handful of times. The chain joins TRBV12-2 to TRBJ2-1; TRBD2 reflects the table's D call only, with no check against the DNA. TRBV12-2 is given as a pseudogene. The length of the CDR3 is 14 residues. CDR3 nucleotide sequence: TGTGCTACGCGCGGGGAAGGCCCCTACAATGAGCAGTTCTTC. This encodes CATRGEGPYNEQFF.

The CDR3 region has the DNA TGTGCCAGTAGGAGGATTGGGACAGGGACTTACAATGAGCAGTTCTTC. Protein: CASRRIGTGTYNEQFF. The chain links TRBV19 to TRBJ2-1, with TRBD1 matching over 9 bases. The CDR3 is 16 residues long. Trimming took 6 bases from V and 4 from J; bases not matched to a gene: 10. The germline gives CDR1 LNHDA, CDR2 SQIVND (reference sequence). The full variable domain, its missing parts supplied by reference TRBV19 and TRBJ2-1, is DGGITQSPKYLFRKEGQNVTLSCEQNLNHDAMYWYRQDPGQGLRLIYYSQIVNDFQKGDIAEGYSVSREKKESFPLTVTSAQKNPTAFYLCASRRIGTGTYNEQFFGPGTRLTVL.

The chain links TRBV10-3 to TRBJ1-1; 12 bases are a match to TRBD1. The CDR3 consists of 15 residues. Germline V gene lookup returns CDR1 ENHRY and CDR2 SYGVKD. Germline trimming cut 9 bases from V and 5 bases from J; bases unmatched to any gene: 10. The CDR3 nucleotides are TGTGCCATAGGGACAGGGGGCGCGTTAACGACTGAAGCTTTCTTT. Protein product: CAIGTGGALTTEAFF.

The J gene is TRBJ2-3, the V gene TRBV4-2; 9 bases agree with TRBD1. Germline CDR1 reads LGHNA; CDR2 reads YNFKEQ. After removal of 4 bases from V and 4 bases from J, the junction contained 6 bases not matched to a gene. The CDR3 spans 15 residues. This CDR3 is CASSPRTGDPDTQYF. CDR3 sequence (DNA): TGTGCCAGCAGCCCACGGACAGGGGATCCAGATACGCAGTATTTT.

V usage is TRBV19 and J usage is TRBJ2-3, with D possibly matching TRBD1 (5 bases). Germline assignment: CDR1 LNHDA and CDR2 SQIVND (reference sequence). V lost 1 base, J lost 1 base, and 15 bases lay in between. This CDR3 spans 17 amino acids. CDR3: CASSIGGPLSGTDTQYF. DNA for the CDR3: TGTGCCAGTAGTATAGGGGGCCCTTTATCCGGCACAGATACGCAGTATTTT.

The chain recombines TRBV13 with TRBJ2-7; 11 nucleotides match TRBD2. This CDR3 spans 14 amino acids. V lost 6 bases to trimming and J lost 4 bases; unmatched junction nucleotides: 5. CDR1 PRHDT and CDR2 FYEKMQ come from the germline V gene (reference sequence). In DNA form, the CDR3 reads TGTGCCAGCAGAACCGCTAGCGGGGGGTACGAGCAGTACTTC. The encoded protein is CASRTASGGYEQYF.

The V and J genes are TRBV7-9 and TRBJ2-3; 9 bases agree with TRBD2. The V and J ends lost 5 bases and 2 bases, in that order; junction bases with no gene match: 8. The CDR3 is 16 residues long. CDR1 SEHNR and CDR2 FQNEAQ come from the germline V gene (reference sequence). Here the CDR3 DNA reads TGTGCCAGCAGCCCACGACTAGCGGTGTTCACAGATACGCAGTATTTT. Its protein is CASSPRLAVFTDTQYF.

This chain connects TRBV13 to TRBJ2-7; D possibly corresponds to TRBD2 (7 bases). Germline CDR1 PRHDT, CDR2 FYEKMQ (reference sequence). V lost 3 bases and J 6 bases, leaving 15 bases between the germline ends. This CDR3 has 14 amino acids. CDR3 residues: CASSLWGGPPEQYF. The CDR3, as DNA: TGTGCCAGCAGCTTGTGGGGGGGCCCCCCCGAGCAGTACTTC.

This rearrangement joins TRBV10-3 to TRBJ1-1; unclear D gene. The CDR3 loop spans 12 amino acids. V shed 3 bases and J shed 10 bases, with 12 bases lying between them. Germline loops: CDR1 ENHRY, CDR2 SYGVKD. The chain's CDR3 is CAISDREIGAFF. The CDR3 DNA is TGTGCCATCAGTGACCGGGAAATTGGAGCTTTCTTT.

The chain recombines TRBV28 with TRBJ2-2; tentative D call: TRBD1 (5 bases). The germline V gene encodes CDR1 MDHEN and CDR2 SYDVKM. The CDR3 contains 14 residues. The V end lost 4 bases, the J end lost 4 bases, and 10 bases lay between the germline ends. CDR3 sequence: CASSWQGSTGELFF. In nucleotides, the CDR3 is TGTGCCAGCAGTTGGCAGGGAAGCACCGGGGAGCTGTTTTTT.

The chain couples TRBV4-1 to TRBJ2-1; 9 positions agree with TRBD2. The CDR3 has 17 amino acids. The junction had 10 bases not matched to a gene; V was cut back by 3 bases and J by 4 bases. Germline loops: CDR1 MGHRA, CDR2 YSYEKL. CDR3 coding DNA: TGCGCCAGCAGCCAGGCGTCAGCGGGGGGCATATACAATGAGCAGTTCTTC. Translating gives CASSQASAGGIYNEQFF.

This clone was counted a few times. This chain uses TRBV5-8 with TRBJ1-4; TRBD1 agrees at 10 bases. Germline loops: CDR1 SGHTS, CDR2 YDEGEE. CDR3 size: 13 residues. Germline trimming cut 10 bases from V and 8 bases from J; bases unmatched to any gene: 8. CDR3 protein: CAGRDRGVEKLFF. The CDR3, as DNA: TGTGCCGGCCGGGACAGGGGAGTCGAAAAACTGTTTTTT.

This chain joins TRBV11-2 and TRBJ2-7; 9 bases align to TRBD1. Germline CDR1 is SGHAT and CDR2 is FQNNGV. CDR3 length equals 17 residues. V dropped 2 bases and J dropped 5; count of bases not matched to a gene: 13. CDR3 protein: CASSLYTGGAEWDEQYF. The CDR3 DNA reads TGTGCCAGCAGCTTATACACAGGGGGCGCCGAGTGGGACGAGCAGTACTTC.

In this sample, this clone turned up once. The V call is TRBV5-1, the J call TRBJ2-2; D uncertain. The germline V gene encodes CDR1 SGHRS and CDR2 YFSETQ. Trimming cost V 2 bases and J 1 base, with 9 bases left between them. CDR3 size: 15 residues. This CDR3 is CASSFGNRNTGELFF. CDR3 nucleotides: TGCGCCAGCAGCTTCGGAAACAGGAACACCGGGGAGCTGTTTTTT.

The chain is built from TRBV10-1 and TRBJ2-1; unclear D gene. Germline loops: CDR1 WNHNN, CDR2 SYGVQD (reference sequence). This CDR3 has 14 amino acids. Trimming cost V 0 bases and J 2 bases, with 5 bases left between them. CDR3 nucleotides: TGCGCCAGCAGTGAGTCAGCACCCTACAATGAGCAGTTCTTC. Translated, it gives CASSESAPYNEQFF.